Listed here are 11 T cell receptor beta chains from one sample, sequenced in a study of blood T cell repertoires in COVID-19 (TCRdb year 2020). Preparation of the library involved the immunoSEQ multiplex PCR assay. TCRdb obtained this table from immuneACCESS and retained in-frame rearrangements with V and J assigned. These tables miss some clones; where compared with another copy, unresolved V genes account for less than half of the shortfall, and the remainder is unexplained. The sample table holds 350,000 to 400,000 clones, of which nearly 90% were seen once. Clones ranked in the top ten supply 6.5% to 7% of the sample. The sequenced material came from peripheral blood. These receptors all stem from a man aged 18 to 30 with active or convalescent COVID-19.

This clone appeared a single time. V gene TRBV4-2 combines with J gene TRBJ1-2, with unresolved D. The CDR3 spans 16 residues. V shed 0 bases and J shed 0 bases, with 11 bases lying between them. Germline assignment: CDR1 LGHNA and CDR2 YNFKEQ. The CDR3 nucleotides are TGTGCCAGCAGCCAAGATCGCCGGGAAACTAACTATGGCTACACCTTC. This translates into CASSQDRRETNYGYTF.

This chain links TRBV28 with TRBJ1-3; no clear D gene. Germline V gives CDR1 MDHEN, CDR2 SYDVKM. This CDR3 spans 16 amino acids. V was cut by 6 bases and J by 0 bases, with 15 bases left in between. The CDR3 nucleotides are TGTGCCAGCAGCACGAGGCAGATGGACTCTGGAAACACCATATATTTT. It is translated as CASSTRQMDSGNTIYF.

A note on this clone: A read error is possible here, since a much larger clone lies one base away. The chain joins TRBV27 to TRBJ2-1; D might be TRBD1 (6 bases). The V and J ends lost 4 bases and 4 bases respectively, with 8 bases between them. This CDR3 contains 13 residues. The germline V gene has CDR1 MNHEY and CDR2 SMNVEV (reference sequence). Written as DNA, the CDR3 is TGTGCCAGCAGTTATGGACAGTACAATGAGCAGTTCTTC. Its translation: CASSYGQYNEQFF.

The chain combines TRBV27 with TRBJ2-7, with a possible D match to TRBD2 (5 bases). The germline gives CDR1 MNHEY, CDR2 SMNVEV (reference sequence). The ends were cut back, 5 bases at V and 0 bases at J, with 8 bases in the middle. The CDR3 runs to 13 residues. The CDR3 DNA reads TGTGCCAGCAGTACCCGGGACTCCTACGAGCAGTACTTC. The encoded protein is CASSTRDSYEQYF.

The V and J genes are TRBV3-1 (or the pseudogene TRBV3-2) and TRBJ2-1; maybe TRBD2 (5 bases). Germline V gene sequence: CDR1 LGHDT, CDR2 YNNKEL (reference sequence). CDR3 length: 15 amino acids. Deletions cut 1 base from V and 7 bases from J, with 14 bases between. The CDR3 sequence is CASSQVLRARNEQFF. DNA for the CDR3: TGTGCCAGCAGCCAAGTATTGAGGGCCCGGAATGAGCAGTTCTTC.

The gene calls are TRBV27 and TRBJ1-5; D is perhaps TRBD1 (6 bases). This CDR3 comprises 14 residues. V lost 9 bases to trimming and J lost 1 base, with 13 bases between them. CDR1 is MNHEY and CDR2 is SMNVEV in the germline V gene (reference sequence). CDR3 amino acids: CASSFQGSNQPQHF. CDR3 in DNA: TGTGCCAGTTCATTCCAGGGGAGCAATCAGCCCCAGCATTTT.

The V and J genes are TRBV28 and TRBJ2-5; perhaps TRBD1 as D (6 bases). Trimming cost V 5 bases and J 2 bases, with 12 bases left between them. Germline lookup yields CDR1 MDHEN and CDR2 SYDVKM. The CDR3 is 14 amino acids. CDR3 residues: CASSPRQEQETQYF. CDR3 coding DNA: TGTGCCAGCAGTCCCCGACAGGAACAAGAGACCCAGTACTTC.

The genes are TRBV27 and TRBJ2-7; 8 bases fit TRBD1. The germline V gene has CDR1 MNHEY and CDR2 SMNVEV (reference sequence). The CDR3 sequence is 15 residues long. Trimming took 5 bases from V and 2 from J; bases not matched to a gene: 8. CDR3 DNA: TGTGCCAGCAGTCCCGGACAGGGAAGAACCTACGAGCAGTACTTC. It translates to CASSPGQGRTYEQYF.

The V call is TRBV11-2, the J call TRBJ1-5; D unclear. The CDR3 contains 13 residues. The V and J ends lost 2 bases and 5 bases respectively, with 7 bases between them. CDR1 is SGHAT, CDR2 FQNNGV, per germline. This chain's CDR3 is CASSLTRYQPQHF. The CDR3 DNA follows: TGTGCCAGCAGCTTAACTCGTTATCAGCCCCAGCATTTT.

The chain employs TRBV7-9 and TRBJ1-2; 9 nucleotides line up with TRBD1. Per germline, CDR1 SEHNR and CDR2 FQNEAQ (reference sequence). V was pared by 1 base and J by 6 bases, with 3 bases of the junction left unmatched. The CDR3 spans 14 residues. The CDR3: CASSLVGQGDGYTF. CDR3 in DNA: TGTGCCAGCAGCTTAGTGGGACAGGGTGATGGCTACACCTTC. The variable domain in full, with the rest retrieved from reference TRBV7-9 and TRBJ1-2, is DTGVSQNPRHKITKRGQNVTFRCDPISEHNRLYWYRQTLGQGPEFLTYFQNEAQLEKSRLLSDRFSAERPKGSFSTLEIQRTEQGDSAMYLCASSLVGQGDGYTFGSGTRLTVV.

The CDR3 reads CASSRAGVANYGYTF. DNA of the CDR3: TGTGCCAGCAGTCGCGCGGGGGTAGCTAACTATGGCTACACCTTC. This chain links TRBV27 with TRBJ1-2; D is perhaps TRBD1 (5 bases). The CDR3 totals 15 residues. Looked up from germline, CDR1 is MNHEY and CDR2 is SMNVEV (reference sequence). V lost 5 bases and J 0 bases, leaving 13 bases between the germline ends.